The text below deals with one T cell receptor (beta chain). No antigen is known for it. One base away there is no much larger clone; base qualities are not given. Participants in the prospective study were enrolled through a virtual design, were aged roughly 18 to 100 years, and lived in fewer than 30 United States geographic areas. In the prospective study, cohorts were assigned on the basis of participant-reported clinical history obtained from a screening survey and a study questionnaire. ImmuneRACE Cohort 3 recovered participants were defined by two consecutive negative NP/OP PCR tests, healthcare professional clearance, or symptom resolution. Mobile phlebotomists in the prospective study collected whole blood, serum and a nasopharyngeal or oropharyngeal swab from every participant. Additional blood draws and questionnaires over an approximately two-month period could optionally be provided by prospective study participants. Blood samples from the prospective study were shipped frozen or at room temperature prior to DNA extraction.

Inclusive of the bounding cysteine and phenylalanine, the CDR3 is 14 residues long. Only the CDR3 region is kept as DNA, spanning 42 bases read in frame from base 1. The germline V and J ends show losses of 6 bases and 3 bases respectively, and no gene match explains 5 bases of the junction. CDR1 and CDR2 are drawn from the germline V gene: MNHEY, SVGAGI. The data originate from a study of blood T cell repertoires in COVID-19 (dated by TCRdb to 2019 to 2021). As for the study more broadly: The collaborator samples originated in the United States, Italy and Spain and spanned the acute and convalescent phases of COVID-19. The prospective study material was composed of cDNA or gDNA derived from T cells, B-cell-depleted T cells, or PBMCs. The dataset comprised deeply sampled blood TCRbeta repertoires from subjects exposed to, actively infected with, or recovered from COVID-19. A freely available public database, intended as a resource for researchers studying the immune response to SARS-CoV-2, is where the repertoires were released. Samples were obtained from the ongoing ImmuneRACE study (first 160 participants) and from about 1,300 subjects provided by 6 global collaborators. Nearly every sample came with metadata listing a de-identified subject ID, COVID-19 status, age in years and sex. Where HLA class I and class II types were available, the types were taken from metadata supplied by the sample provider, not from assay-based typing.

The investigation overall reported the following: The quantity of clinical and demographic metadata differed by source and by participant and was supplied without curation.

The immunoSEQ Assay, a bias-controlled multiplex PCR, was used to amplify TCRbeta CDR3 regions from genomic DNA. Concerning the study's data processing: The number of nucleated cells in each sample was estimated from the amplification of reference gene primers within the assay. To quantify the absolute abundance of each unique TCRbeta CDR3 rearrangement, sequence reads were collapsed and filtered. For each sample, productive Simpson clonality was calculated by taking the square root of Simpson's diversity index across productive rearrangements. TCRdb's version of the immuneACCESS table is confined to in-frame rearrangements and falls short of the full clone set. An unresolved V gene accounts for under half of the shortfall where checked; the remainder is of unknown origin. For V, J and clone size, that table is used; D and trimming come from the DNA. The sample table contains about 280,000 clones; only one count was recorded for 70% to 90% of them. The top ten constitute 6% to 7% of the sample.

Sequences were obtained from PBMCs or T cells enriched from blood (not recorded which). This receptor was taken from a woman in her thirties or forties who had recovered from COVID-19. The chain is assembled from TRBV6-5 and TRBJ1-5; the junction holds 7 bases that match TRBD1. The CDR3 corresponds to CASRAGTVNQPQHF. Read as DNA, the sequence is TGTGCCAGCAGGGCCGGGACAGTCAATCAGCCCCAGCATTTT.